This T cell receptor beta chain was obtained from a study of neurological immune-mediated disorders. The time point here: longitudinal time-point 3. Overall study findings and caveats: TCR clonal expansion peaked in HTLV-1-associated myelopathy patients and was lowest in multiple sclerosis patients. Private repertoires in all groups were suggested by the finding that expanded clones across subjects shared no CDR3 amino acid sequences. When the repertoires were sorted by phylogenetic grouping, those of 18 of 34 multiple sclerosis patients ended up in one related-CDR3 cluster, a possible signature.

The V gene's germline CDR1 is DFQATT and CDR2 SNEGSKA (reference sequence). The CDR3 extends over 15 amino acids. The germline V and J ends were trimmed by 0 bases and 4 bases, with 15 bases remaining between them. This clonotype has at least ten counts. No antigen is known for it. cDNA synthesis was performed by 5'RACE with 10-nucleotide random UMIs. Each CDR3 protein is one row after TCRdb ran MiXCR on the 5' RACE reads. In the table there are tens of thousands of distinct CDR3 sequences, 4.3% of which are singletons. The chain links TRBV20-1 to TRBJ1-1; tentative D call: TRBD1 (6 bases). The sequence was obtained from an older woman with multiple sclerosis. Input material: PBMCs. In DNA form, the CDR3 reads TGCAGTGCTAGAGATATACAGGGAGGGGTCACTGAAGCTTTCTTT. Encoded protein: CSARDIQGGVTEAFF.